Listed below are T cell receptor beta chains from one sample, sequenced in a study of T cell repertoires in cytomegalovirus infection. These TCRs are of unknown antigen specificity. TCRdb fed the reads into MiXCR, producing one record per CDR3 protein. The table has fewer than 1,000,000 distinct CDR3 sequences, 30% to 40% seen once. Sequenced here: cultured CD8+ T cells from PBMCs, sampled from culture after CMV antigen stimulation. The receptor source for this set is a human donor in good health (CMV status not recorded). Some clones in this sample may be carry-over from other donors' samples. The conserved cysteine and the conserved F or W are not part of the CDR3 here. The size entry is marked missing in some rows and otherwise reads once, few, many or a size class.

abundance	j_gene	v_gene	CDR3aa
few	TRBJ2-6	TRBV6-2/TRBV6-3	ASSYPKSTGTASPGANVLT
-	TRBJ2-7	TRBV6-5	ASSYGGLYEEY
few	TRBJ2-3	TRBV9	ASSGPPRSTDTQY
-	TRBJ2-7	TRBV19	ASSIDPQPHEQY
few	TRBJ2-1	TRBV6-6	ASSSWDRGKDNEQF
-	TRBJ2-1	TRBV6-2/TRBV6-3	ATDRGSYNEQF
-	TRBJ1-1	TRBV7-6	ASRGEGVTEAF
few	TRBJ1-1	TRBV4-1	ASSPYTGTSEAF
-	TRBJ2-3	TRBV11-2	ASSWRGRWADTQY
few	TRBJ2-6	TRBV7-9	ASSLSPPSEGNSGANVLT
-	TRBJ2-7	TRBV6-2/TRBV6-3	ASSPILRNLHYEQY
few	TRBJ1-1	TRBV9	ASSGRGALNTEAF
-	TRBJ1-1	TRBV20-1	SATTQGAAF
few	TRBJ1-1	TRBV6-1	ASSGGIWTVNTEAF
few	TRBJ1-4	TRBV27	ASRPRTGLEKLF
once	TRBJ2-1	TRBV3-1	ASSQDLSSGGDEQF
many	TRBJ2-3	TRBV7-2	ASSVYADTQY
few	TRBJ2-1	TRBV6-2/TRBV6-3	ASSYSVDKGFDEQF
few	TRBJ2-7	TRBV4-1	ASSQGEETYEQY
-	TRBJ2-7	TRBV7-4	ASSVDRSYEQY
few	TRBJ2-7	TRBV6-2/TRBV6-3	ASSPDTSSYEQY
few	TRBJ1-1	TRBV15	ATERRNTKNTEAF
-	TRBJ1-3	TRBV7-2	ASSFNRDIYSGNTIY
many	TRBJ2-1	TRBV7-2	ASSLGSGEHNEQF
-	TRBJ1-6	TRBV6-5	ASSYSQTDRVHSPFH
-	TRBJ2-6	TRBV3-1	ASSQVVSTARGTGANVLT
-	TRBJ2-1	TRBV12-3/TRBV12-4	VSSWGTALYNEQF
few	TRBJ1-2	TRBV7-9	ASQGGNGYT
few	TRBJ2-1	TRBV6-5	ASSYLMANEQF
few	TRBJ1-4	TRBV12-3/TRBV12-4	ASSLGGAREKLF
-	TRBJ1-1	TRBV7-9	ASGAGTEAF
few	TRBJ2-2	TRBV6-5	AVPYLSNTGELF
-	TRBJ2-3	TRBV4-3	ASSQGVIPTDTQY
-	TRBJ1-5	TRBV27	ASSLDSGDQPQH
-	TRBJ2-1	TRBV11-3	ASTPGQGDNEQF
many	TRBJ2-3	TRBV7-6	ASSLAAGVDSTDTQY
few	TRBJ2-5	TRBV24-1	ATSEGDGYQETQY
-	TRBJ1-5	TRBV19	ASSLTVTGFNQPQH
once	TRBJ1-1	TRBV20-1	SARDKARANTEAF
once	TRBJ2-3	TRBV5-6	ASSFGGAWTDTQY
-	TRBJ2-2	TRBV4-1	ASSQGTGDSGELF
many	TRBJ1-1	TRBV27	ASSLDSNTEAF
-	TRBJ2-6	TRBV9	ASSVFGGPSGANVLT
-	TRBJ2-3	TRBV11-2	ASSLFLAGASTDTQY
few	TRBJ2-6	TRBV10-3	AISVTGISSGANVLT
many	TRBJ1-1	TRBV6-5	ASSSTAMYTEAF
few	TRBJ1-1	TRBV29-1	SVPGANTEAF
many	TRBJ2-1	TRBV7-6	ASSSRDRVNEQF
many	TRBJ2-1	TRBV12-3/TRBV12-4	ASSPGQGNEQF
many	TRBJ1-1	TRBV12-3/TRBV12-4	ASSNSGNTEAF
few	TRBJ2-5	TRBV4-3	ASSQDMAGQETQY
-	TRBJ1-3	TRBV7-9	ASSLDFKGSRGNTIY
-	TRBJ2-7	TRBV6-6	ASSYSSTVYEQY